This T cell receptor (beta chain) emerged from a study of CD8+ T cells in alopecia areata. Comment on this clone: Its antigen is currently unknown.

Germline CDR1 and CDR2: SEHNR and FQNEAQ (reference sequence). With 4 bases clipped from V and 3 bases from J, the junction kept 5 bases outside the gene matches. This CDR3 is 14 amino acids long. The study's findings and limits: Between patients, shared TCR sequences were less clear than in mice. This was possibly due in part to HLA diversity in the patient population. Across lesional scalp, and particularly alopecia totalis/universalis, clonality surpassed that of normal scalp. Tofacitinib yielded significantly lower scalp clonality and fewer expanded CD8+ clones among the top 100.

cDNA prepared by RNA extraction and subsequent reverse transcription served as the template for sequencing. TCRdb's copy holds only in-frame clones and misses some; the assay was immunoSEQ multiplex PCR. Here the sample spans roughly 100,000 clones, approximately 66% being singletons. Treatment reported: oral pan-JAK inhibitor, 5-10 mg twice daily. In alopecia areata patients, both lesional scalp punch biopsies and peripheral blood were collected. This TCR came from a human donor with alopecia areata. Sequencing used CD8+ T cells sorted from blood, obtained at week 4, from a patient treated with tofacitinib. The rearrangement uses TRBV7-9 and TRBJ1-2, with TRBD1 identical over 7 bases. For the CDR3, the DNA is TGTGCCAGCAGCTCCCAGGGGGATCACTATGGCTACACCTTC. Translated, it gives CASSSQGDHYGYTF.